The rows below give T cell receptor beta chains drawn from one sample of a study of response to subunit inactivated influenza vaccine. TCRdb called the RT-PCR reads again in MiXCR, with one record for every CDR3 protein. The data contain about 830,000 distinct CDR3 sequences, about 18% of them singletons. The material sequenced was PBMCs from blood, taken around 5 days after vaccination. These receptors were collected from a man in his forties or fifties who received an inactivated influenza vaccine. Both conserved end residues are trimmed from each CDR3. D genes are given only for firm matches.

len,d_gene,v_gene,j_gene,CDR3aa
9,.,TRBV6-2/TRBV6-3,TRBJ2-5,ASSARADQY
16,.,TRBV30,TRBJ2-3,AWRGLGGLFLSTDTQY
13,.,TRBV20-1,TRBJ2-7,SAGGGAIPDYEQY
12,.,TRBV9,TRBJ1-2,ASSVNGQNYGYT
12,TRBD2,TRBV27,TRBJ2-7,ASSFREGDYEQY
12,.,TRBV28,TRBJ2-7,ASSTPTPSYEQY
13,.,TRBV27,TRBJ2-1,ASSLRPGGTIEQF
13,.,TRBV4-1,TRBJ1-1,ASSQQQLMNTEAF
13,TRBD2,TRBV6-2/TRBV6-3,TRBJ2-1,ASNFPFGTSHEQF
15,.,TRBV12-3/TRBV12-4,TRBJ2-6,ASQRLGDPSGANVLT
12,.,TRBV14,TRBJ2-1,ASSQALGYNEQF
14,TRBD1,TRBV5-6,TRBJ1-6,ASSSGQGNGISPLH
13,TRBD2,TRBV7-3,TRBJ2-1,ASSAGLAFKNEQF
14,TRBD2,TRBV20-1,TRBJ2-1,SASPAGLAAYNEQF